The clone carrying this T cell receptor beta chain has a handful of counts. V gave up 7 bases and J gave up 2 bases, with 8 bases separating them. The CDR3 runs 11 residues. Germline lookup yields CDR1 SQVTM and CDR2 ANQGSEA. This specimen belongs to a study of T-cell memory formation after mild COVID-19. Via MiXCR, TCRdb re-called the 5' RACE reads, giving one row per CDR3 protein. The profile shows under 200,000 distinct CDR3 sequences, approximately 12% of them singletons. The genes are TRBV29-1 and TRBJ1-1, with no clear D. This clonotype originated in a man between 18 and 35 years old who had mild COVID-19 (a few samples of this study predate the infection). Cell type and time point are not known. The sample comprised PBMCs or a T cell subset sorted from them (not recorded which). CDR3 nucleotides: TGCAGCGCACGGCCAAACACTGAAGCTTTCTTT. As protein: CSARPNTEAFF. Combining the CDR3 with reference TRBV29-1 and TRBJ1-1 gives the whole variable domain SAVISQKPSRDICQRGTSLTIQCQVDSQVTMMFWYRQQPGQSLTLIATANQGSEATYESGFVIDKFPISRPNLTFSTLTVSNMSPEDSSIYLCSARPNTEAFFGQGTRLTVV.